This TCR beta chain was found in a study of OX40 agonist ivuxolimab in advanced cancers. At the level of the whole study: Ivuxolimab, which targeted the costimulatory receptor OX40 (CD134), was an agonistic, fully human IgG2 monoclonal antibody. Intravenous ivuxolimab was administered to patients every 2 weeks at six dose levels: 0.01, 0.1, 0.3, 1.5, 3 and 10 mg/kg. The dose-escalation cohort was about 83% male with a mean age of approximately 60 years, ranging from roughly 23 to 80. The paper describes the monotherapy dose-escalation part (N ≈ 49 patients) of the phase I trial of ivuxolimab. Prior anti-PD-1, anti-PD-L1 or anti-CTLA-4 therapy was permitted, and approximately 42% of dose-escalation patients had received checkpoint inhibitors. Partial responses occurred in three dose-escalation patients, of whom one had hepatocellular carcinoma and two had cutaneous melanoma. Of the approximately 54 dose-escalation patients, hepatocellular carcinoma was present in 19, melanoma in roughly 15, renal cell carcinoma in 9 and head and neck cancer in 9. Peripheral TCRbeta sequencing aimed to test whether ivuxolimab altered TCR sequence diversity and caused clonal T-cell expansion.

On the study overall, not on this receptor specifically: Low levels of normalized T-cell clonal expansion were also seen in some patients who did not respond. At doses of 0.1 to 3.0 mg/kg, clonal expansion of both CD4+ and CD8+ T cells in blood was seen between baseline and week 6. The antigen specificity of the peripheral T cells that underwent clonal expansion was not determined. In partial responders in the 0.1-3.0 mg/kg groups, normalized peripheral clonal expansion was found to be among the lowest, especially among CD8+ T cells. After ivuxolimab, expanded clones were on average more numerous among CD8+ T cells than among CD4+ T cells.

Patients with a history of autoimmune disease or receiving systemic immunosuppression were excluded from the trial. Peripheral blood for TCR sequencing was collected from all dose cohorts at baseline, on cycle 4 day 1, and on cycle 7 day 1. The samples were taken from a phase I, first-in-human, multicenter, open-label dose-escalation trial of ivuxolimab. The trial enrolled adults with locally advanced or metastatic head and neck squamous cell, hepatocellular, melanoma or renal cell carcinoma. Before TCR sequencing, CD4+ T cells and CD8+ T cells from peripheral blood were sorted into separate populations. Comments on this clone: This clone's antigen is unknown. Within one base of it there is no much larger clone, and no base qualities were kept.

The germline V gene gives CDR1 as SGHTA and CDR2 as FQGTGA. Counted from cysteine to phenylalanine, this CDR3 has 16 amino acids. Just the 48-base CDR3 DNA is kept, in frame starting at base 1. V is reduced by 1 base and J by 0 bases, leaving a spacing of 10 bases between them. To sequence the TCRbeta CDR3 region, genomic DNA was isolated from the sorted cells. TCRbeta CDR3 regions were sequenced using the immunoSEQ Assay. What TCRdb holds here is the immuneACCESS table cut down to in-frame rearrangements. Part of the clones is not present; checked against another copy, under half of the missing clones reflect an unresolved V gene, and the others are unexplained. This sample is represented by tens of thousands of clones; over 70% of them were singletons. Together, the top ten hold around 5% of the sample.

This sequence originates from an adult with an advanced solid tumor such as melanoma, head and neck, liver or kidney cancer. This material consisted of CD4+ or CD8+ T cells sorted from blood, taken in a trial of the OX40 agonist ivuxolimab. The chain employs TRBV7-3 and TRBJ2-1; TRBD2 is possibly the D segment (6 matching bases). The DNA sequence is TGTGCCAGCAGCTTAAACGGGAGAAGCTCCTACAATGAGCAGTTCTTC. It encodes CASSLNGRSSYNEQFF.